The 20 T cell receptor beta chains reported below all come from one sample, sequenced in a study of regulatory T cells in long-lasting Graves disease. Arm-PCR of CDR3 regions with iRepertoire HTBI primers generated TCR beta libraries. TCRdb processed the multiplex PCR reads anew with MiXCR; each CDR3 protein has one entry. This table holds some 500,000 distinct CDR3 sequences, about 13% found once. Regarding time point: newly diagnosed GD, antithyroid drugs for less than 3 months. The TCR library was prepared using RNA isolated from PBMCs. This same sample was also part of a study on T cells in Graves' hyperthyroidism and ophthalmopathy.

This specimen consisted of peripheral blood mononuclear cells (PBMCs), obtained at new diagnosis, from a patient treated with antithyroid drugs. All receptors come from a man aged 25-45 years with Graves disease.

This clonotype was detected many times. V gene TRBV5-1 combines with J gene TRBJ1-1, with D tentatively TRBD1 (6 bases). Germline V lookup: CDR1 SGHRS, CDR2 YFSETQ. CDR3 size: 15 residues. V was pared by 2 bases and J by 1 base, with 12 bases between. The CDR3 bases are TGCGCCAGCAGCTTCCGGGACACCTCGAACACTGAAGCTTTCTTT. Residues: CASSFRDTSNTEAFF.

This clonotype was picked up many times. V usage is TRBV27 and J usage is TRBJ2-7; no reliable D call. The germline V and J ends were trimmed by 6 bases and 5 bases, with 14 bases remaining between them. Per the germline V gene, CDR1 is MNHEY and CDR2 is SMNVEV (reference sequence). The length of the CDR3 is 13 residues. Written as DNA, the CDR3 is TGTGCCAGCAGCTCCCTCCCTACAGACGAGCAGTACTTC. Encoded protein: CASSSLPTDEQYF.

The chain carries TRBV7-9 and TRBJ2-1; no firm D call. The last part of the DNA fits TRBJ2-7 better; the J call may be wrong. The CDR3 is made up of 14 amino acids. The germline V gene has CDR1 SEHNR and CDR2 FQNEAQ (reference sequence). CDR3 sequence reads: CASSSHTSSYEQYF. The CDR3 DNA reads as TGTGCCAGCAGCTCCCACACGAGCTCCTACGAGCAGTACTTC.

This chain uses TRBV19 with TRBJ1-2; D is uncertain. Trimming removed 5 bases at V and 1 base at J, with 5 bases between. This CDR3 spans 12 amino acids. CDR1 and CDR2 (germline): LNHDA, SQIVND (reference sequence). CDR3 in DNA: TGTGCCAGTAGTGTAGTTAACTATGGCTACACCTTC. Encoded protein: CASSVVNYGYTF.

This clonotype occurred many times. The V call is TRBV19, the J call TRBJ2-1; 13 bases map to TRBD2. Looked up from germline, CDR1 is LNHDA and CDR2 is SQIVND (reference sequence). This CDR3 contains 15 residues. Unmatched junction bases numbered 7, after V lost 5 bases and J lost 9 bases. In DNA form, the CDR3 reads TGTGCCAGTAGTTCTTGGACTAGCGGGAGACGTGAGCAGTTCTTC. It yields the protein CASSSWTSGRREQFF.

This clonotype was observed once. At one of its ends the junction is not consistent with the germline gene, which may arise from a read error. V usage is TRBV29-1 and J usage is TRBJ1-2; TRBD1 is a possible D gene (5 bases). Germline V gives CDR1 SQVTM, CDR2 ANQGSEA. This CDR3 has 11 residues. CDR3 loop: CSVPKAAGVVF. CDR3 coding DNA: TGCAGCGTTCCCAAGGCGGCGGGGGTGGTCTTC.

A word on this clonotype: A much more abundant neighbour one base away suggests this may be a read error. The CDR3: CATTESNQGNYGYTF. CDR3 DNA: TGTGCCACCACTGAGTCTAATCAGGGGAACTATGGCTACACCTTC. This rearrangement joins TRBV24-1 to TRBJ1-2; tentative D call: TRBD1 (6 bases). The CDR3 runs 15 residues. The V gene's germline CDR1 is KGHDR and CDR2 SFDVKD. V lost 8 bases and J lost 2, with 17 bases in between.

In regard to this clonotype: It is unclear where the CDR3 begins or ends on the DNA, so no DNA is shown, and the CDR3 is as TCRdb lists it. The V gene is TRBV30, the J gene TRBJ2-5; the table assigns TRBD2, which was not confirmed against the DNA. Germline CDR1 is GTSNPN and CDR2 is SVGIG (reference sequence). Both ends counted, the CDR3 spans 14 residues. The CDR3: CAWTFGAPRETQYF.

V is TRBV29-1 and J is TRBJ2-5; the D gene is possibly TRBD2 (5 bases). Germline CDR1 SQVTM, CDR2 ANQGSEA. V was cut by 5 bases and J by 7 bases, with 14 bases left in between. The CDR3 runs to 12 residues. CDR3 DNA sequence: TGCAGCGTTCTGGGAACGAGCGGGACCCAGTACTTC. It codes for CSVLGTSGTQYF. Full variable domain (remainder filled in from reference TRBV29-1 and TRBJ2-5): SAVISQKPSRDICQRGTSLTIQCQVDSQVTMMFWYRQQPGQSLTLIATANQGSEATYESGFVIDKFPISRPNLTFSTLTVSNMSPEDSSIYLCSVLGTSGTQYFGPGTRLLVL.

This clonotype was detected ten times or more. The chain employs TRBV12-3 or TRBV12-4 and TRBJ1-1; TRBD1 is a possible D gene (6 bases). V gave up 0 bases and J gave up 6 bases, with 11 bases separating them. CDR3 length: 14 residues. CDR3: CASSLAQGLAEAFF. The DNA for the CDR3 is TGTGCCAGCAGTTTAGCGCAGGGGTTGGCTGAAGCTTTCTTT.

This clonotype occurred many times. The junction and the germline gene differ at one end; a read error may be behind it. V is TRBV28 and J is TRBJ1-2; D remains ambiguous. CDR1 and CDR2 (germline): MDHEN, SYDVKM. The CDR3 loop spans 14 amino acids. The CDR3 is CASTQATTNYGYTF. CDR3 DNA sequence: TGCGCCAGCACCCAGGCGACGACTAACTATGGCTACACCTTC.

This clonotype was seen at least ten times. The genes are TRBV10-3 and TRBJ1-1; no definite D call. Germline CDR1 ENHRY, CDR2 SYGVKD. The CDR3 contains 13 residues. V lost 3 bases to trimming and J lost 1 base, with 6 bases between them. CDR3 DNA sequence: TGTGCCATCAGTGATCAGGAGAACACTGAAGCTTTCTTT. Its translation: CAISDQENTEAFF.

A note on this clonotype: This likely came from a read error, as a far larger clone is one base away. The chain's CDR3 is CAISGDEALGEQFF. CDR3 bases: TGTGCCATCAGTGGGGACGAGGCGCTAGGCGAGCAGTTCTTC. The chain employs TRBV10-3 and TRBJ2-1; the D call may be TRBD1 or TRBD2 (5 bases each). Trimming stripped 4 bases from V and 10 bases from J, with 17 bases between. The CDR3 is 14 amino acids. Per the germline V gene, CDR1 is ENHRY and CDR2 is SYGVKD.

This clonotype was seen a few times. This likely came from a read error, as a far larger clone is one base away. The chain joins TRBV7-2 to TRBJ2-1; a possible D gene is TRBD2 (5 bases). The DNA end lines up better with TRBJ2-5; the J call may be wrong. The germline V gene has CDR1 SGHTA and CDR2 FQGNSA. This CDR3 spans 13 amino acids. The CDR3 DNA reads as TGTGCCAGCTCAGAGGGTAGAACGGAGACCCAGTACTTC. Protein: CASSEGRTETQYF.

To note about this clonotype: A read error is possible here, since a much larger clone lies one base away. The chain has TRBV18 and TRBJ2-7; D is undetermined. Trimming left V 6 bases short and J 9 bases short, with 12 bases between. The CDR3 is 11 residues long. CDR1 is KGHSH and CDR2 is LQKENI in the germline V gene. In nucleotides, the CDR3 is TGTGCCAGCTCCGACCTTAACGGGCAGTACTTC. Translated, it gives CASSDLNGQYF.

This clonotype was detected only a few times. CDR3 loop: CASSWGTGNTIYF. CDR3 sequence (DNA): TGTGCCAGCAGCTGGGGGACTGGAAACACCATATATTTT. The V call is TRBV5-6, the J call TRBJ1-3; D is perhaps TRBD1 (5 bases). The CDR3 totals 13 residues. Per the germline V gene, CDR1 is SGHDT and CDR2 is YYEEEE. V gave up 3 bases and J gave up 2 bases, with 6 bases separating them. Looking up the rest from reference TRBV5-6 and TRBJ1-3 gives the full variable domain: DAGVTQSPTHLIKTRGQQVTLRCSPKSGHDTVSWYQQALGQGPQFIFQYYEEEERQRGNFPDRFSGHQFPNYSSELNVNALLLGDSALYLCASSWGTGNTIYFGEGSWLTVV.

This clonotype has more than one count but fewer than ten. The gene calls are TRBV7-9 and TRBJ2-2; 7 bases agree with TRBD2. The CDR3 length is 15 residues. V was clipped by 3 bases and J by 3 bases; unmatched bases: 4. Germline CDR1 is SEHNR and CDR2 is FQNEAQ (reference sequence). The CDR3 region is CASSFGLVDTGELFF. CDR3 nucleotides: TGTGCCAGCAGCTTTGGACTAGTTGACACCGGGGAGCTGTTTTTT.

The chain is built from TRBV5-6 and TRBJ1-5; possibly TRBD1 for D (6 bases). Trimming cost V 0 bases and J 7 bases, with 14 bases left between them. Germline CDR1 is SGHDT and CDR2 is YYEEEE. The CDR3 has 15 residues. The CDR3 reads CASSLGGGWSQPQHF. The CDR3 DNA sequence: TGTGCCAGCAGCTTGGGGGGGGGCTGGTCCCAGCCCCAGCATTTT.

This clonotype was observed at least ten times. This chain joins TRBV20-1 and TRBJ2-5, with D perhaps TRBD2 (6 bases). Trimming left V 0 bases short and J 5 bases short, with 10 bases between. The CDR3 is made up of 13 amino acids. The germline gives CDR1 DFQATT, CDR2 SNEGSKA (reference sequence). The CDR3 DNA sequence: TGCAGTGCTAGAGAGGCAGGGAGGGAGACCCAGTACTTC. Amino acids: CSAREAGRETQYF.

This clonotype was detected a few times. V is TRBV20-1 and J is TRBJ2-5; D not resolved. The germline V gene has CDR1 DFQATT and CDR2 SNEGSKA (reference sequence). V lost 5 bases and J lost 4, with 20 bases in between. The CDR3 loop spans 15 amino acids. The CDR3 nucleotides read TGCAGTGCTCGCCTCGACGGTCCTGGTAGAGAGACCCAGTACTTC. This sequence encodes CSARLDGPGRETQYF.